The entry that follows covers one TCR beta chain sequence. Its antigen is unknown. Since all of the isolated RNA was reverse transcribed, expressed TCRB transcripts were what got sequenced. The data were produced by immunoSEQ multiplex PCR, yet TCRdb's version contains in-frame clones alone and is incomplete. The sample shows about 210,000 clones, roughly a tenth of them seen only once. CD45RO/CCR7/CD25/CD127/CD95/CD27 sorting isolated CD4+ naive, central memory, regulatory and stem cell-like memory cells. These data belong to a study of beta chain features in type 1 diabetes. Study-level results: Cells with high TCR expression could be over-represented by cDNA sequencing.

The receptor was derived from a man aged 18 to 29 in good health. The sequencing input was central memory CD4+ T cells from blood.

DNA for the CDR3: TGTGCCAGCAGTGGGTACAATGAGCAGTTCTTC. Protein: CASSGYNEQFF. This chain connects TRBV2 to TRBJ2-1; no definite D call. CDR3 length: 11 residues. Trimming took 4 bases from V and 4 from J, leaving 2 bases between them. In germline, CDR1 is SNHLY, CDR2 FYNNEI.